The sequence of this T cell receptor beta chain was determined in a study of T-cell memory formation after mild COVID-19. CDR3 size: 12 residues. Trimming pared 7 bases from V and 5 bases from J, leaving 9 bases between. A single record per CDR3 protein comes from TCRdb applying MiXCR to the 5' RACE reads. The data show about 100,000 distinct CDR3 sequences, roughly 14% seen once. The sequence was obtained from a man between 18 and 35 years old who had mild COVID-19 (a few samples of this study predate the infection). Cell type and time point are not known. The chain uses TRBV12-3 or TRBV12-4 and TRBJ2-1; D perhaps matches TRBD2 (5 bases). The material sequenced was PBMCs or a T cell subset sorted from them (not recorded which). The CDR3 here is CASIDYNNEQFF. The CDR3 DNA reads TGTGCCAGCATAGACTATAACAATGAGCAGTTCTTC.